Sequencing of this T cell receptor beta chain was carried out in a study of cytomegalovirus exposure and HLA in healthy donors. Looking at the study overall: HLA-typed donors contributed some 87 million unique TCRs, which were held in an early data release. General observations from the study: Per a later analysis, about 17,000 TCR beta sequences showed association with HLA alleles at 0.05 false discovery rate. Owing to their indistinguishability, certain V segments, notably TRBV6-2 and TRBV6-3, were excluded.

This CDR3 is built from 14 residues. Trimming took 7 bases from V and 3 from J, leaving 15 bases between them. CDR1 is MNHEY and CDR2 is SVGAGI in the germline V gene. Donors in the study were healthy people who gave bone marrow. Use of 60 Vbeta and 13 Jbeta primers characterized the PCR. Measured with immunoSEQ multiplex PCR; TCRdb has only the in-frame clones, and not every one. The sample shows 120,000 to 150,000 clones, roughly 80% of them seen only once. This clone was found a few times. What it binds is unknown. The clonotype originates from a man younger than 30 in good health and CMV-seronegative. The sequenced sample consisted of PBMCs. The V gene is TRBV6-5, the J gene TRBJ1-1; D gene uncertain. The CDR3 bases are TGTGCCAGCACGGCAGGTGGAACAGACACTGAAGCTTTCTTT. This encodes CASTAGGTDTEAFF.